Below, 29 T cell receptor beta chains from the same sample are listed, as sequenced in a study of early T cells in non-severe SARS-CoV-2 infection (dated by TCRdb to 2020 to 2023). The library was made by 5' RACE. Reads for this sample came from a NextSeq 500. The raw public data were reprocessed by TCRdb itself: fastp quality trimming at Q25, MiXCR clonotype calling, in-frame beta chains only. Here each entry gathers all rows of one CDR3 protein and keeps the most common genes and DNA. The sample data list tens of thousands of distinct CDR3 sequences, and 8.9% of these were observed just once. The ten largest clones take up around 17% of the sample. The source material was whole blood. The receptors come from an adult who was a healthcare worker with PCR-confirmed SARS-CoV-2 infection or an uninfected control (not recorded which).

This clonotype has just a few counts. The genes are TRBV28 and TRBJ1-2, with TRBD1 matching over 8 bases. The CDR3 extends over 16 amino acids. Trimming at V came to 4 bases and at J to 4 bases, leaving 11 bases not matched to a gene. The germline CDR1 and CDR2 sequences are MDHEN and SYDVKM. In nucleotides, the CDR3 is TGTGCCAGCAGTTCCCGGACAGGGACAAAGCGCTATGGCTACACCTTC. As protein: CASSSRTGTKRYGYTF.

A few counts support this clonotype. CDR3 loop: CASSFPVSEGANYGYTF. In nucleotides, the CDR3 is TGCGCCAGCAGCTTTCCAGTATCCGAGGGCGCTAACTATGGCTACACCTTC. This chain links TRBV5-1 with TRBJ1-2; no definite D call. V lost 2 bases to trimming and J lost 0 bases, with 17 bases between them. CDR1 is SGHRS, CDR2 YFSETQ, per germline. CDR3 size: 17 residues. The full variable domain, completed using reference TRBV5-1 and TRBJ1-2, is KAGVTQTPRYLIKTRGQQVTLSCSPISGHRSVSWYQQTPGQGLQFLFEYFSETQRNKGNFPGRFSGRQFSNSRSEMNVSTLELGDSALYLCASSFPVSEGANYGYTFGSGTRLTVV.

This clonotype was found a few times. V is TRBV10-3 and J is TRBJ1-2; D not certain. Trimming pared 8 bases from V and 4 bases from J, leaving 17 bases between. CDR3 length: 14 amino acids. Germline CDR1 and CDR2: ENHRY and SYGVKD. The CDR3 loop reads CAIGTKAGGYGYTF. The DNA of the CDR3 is TGTGCCATCGGAACGAAGGCAGGAGGCTATGGCTACACCTTC.

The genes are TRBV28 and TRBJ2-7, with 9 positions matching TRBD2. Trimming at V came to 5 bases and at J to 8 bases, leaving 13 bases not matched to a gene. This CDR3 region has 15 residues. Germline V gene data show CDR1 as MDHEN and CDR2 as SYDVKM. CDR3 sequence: CASSHVSGTSSKQYF. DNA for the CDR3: TGTGCCAGCAGTCACGTGTCCGGGACTAGCAGCAAGCAGTACTTC.

DNA for the CDR3: TGTGCCAGCAGCTCACAGGGCCCTAACACTGAAGCTTTCTTT. This translates into CASSSQGPNTEAFF. The rearrangement uses TRBV7-2 and TRBJ1-1; possible D gene TRBD1, 6 bases. Trimming left V 4 bases short and J 2 bases short, with 11 bases between. The CDR3 loop spans 14 amino acids. Per germline, CDR1 SGHTA and CDR2 FQGNSA.

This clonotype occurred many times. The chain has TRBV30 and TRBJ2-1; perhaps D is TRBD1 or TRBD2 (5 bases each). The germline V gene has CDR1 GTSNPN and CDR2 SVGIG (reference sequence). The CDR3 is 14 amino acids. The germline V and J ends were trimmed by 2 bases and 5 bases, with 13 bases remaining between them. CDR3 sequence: CAWSTRGLNNEQFF. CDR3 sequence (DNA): TGTGCCTGGAGTACCCGGGGCCTCAACAATGAGCAGTTCTTC.

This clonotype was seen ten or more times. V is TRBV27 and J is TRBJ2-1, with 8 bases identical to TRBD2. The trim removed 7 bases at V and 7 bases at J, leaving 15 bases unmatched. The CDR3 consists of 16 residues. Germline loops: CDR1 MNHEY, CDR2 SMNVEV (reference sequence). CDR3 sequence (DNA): TGTGCCAGCACCCGTACGGACAGCGGGAGTATAAATGAGCAGTTCTTC. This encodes CASTRTDSGSINEQFF.

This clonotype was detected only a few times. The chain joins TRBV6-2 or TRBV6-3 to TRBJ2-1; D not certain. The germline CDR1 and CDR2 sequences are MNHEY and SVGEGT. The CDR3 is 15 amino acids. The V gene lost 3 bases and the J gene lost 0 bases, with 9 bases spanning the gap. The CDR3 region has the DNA TGTGCCAGCAGTTATATGCGTAGCTCCTACAATGAGCAGTTCTTC. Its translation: CASSYMRSSYNEQFF.

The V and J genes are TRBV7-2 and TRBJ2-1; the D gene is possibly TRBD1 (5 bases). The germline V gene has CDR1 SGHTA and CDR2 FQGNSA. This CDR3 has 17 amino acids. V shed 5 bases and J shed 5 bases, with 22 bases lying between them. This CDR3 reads CASSPRQSKSPNNEQFF. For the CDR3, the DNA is TGTGCCAGCAGCCCCCGACAGTCCAAAAGCCCGAACAATGAGCAGTTCTTC.

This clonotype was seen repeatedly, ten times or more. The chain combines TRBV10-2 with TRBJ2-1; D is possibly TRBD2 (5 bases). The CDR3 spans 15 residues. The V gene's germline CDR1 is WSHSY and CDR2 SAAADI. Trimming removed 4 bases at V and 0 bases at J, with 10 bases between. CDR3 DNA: TGCGCCAGCAGTGGGCGGGTAAGCTCCTACAATGAGCAGTTCTTC. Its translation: CASSGRVSSYNEQFF.

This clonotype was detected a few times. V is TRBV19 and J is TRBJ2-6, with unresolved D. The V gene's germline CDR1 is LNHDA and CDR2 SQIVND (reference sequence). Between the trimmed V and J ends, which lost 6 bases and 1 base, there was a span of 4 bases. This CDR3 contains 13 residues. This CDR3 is CASRVSGANVLTF. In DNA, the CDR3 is TGTGCCAGTAGGGTTTCTGGGGCCAACGTCCTGACTTTC.

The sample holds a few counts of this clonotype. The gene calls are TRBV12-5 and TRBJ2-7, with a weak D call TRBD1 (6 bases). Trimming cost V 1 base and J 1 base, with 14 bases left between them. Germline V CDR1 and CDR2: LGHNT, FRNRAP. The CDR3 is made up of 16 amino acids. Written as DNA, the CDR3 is TGTGCTAGTGGTTTGGCCAACTGGGACATTTCCTACGAGCAGTACTTC. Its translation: CASGLANWDISYEQYF. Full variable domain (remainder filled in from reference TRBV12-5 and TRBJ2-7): DARVTQTPRHKVTEMGQEVTMRCQPILGHNTVFWYRQTMMQGLELLAYFRNRAPLDDSGMPKDRFSAEMPDATLATLKIQPSEPRDSAVYFCASGLANWDISYEQYFGPGTRLTVT.

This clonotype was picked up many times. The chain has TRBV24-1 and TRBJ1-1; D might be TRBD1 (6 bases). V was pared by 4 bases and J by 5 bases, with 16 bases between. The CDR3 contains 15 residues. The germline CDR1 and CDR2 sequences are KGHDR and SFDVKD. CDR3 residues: CATSDPNGGGTEAFF. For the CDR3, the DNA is TGTGCCACCAGTGACCCTAACGGGGGCGGAACTGAAGCTTTCTTT.

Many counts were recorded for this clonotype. The CDR3 region has the DNA TGTGCCAACTTCGCTGAAGCTTTCTTT. Residues: CANFAEAFF. The rearrangement links TRBV7-9 to TRBJ1-1; D is ambiguous. Germline CDR1 is SEHNR and CDR2 is FQNEAQ (reference sequence). This CDR3 region has 9 residues. V gave up 10 bases and J gave up 6 bases, with 6 bases separating them.

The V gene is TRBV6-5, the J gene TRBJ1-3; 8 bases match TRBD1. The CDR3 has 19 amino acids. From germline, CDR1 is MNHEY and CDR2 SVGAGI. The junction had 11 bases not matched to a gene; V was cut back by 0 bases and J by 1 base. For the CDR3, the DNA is TGTGCCAGCAGTTACTCTCAACTTCCGGGACAGGAGTCTGGAAACACCATATATTTT. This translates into CASSYSQLPGQESGNTIYF.

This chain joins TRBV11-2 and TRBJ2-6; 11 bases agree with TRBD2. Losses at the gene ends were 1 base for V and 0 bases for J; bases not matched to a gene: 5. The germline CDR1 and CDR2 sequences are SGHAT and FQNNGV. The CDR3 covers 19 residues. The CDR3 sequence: CASSLATGLAVSGANVLTF. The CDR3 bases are TGTGCCAGCAGCTTAGCTACGGGACTAGCGGTCTCTGGGGCCAACGTCCTGACTTTC.

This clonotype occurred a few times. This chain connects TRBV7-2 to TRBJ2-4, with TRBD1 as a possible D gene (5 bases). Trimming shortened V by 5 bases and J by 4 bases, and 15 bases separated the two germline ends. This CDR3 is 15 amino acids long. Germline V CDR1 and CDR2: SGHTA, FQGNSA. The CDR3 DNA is TGTGCCAGCAGCCGACAGTCCGCCCAGAAAAACATTCAGTACTTC. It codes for CASSRQSAQKNIQYF.

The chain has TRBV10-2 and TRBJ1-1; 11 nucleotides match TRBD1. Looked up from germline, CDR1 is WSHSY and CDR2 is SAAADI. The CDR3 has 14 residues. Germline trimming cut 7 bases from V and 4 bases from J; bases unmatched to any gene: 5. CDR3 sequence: CASIGQGAGTEAFF. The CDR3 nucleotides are TGCGCCAGCATCGGACAGGGGGCAGGCACTGAAGCTTTCTTT.

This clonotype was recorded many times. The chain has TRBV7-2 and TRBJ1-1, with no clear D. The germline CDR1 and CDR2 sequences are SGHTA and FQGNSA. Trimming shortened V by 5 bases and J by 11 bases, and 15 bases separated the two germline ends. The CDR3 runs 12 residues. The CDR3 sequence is CASSPPGVAAFF. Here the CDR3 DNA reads TGTGCCAGCAGCCCACCGGGTGTTGCGGCTTTCTTT.

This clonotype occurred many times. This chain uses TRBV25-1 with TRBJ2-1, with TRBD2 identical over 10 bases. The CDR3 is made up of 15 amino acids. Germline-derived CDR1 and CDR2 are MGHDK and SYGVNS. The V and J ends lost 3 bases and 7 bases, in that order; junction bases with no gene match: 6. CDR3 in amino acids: CASSDEAGGRNEQFF. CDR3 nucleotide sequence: TGTGCCAGCAGTGATGAAGCGGGAGGGCGTAATGAGCAGTTCTTC.

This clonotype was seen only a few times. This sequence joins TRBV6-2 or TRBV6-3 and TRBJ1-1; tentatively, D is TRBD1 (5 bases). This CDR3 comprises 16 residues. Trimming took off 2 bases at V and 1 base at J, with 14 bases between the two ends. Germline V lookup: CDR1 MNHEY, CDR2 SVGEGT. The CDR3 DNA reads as TGTGCCAGCAGTTACGGGTTCGGGGCCCAGAACACTGAAGCTTTCTTT. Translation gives CASSYGFGAQNTEAFF.

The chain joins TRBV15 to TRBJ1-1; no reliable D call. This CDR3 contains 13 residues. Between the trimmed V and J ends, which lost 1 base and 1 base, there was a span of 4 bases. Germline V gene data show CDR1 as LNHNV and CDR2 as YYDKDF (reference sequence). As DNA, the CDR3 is TGTGCCACCAGCAGAGGCCGGAACACTGAAGCTTTCTTT. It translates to CATSRGRNTEAFF.

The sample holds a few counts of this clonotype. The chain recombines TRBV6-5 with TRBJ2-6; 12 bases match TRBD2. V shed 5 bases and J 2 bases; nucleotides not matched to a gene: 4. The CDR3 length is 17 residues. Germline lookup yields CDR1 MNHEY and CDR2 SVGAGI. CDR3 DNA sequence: TGTGCCAGCAGTGTGACTAGCGGGAGTACTGGGGCCAACGTCCTGACTTTC. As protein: CASSVTSGSTGANVLTF.

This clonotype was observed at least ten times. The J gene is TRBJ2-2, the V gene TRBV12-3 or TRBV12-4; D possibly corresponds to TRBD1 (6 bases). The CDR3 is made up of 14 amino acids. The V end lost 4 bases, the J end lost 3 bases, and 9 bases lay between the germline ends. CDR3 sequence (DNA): TGTGCCAGCAGTTCTGCAGGGGACACCGGGGAGCTGTTTTTT. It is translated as CASSSAGDTGELFF.

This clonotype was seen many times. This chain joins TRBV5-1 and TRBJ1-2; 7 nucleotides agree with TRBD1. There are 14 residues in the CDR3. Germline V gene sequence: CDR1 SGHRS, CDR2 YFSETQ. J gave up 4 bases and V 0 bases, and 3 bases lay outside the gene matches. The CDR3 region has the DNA TGCGCCAGCAGCTTGGGACAGGGAATCTATGGCTACACCTTC. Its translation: CASSLGQGIYGYTF.

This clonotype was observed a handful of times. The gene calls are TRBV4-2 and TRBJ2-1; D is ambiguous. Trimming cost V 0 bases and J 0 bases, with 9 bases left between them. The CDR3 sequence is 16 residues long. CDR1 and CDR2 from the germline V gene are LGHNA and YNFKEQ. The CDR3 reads CASSQETTSSYNEQFF. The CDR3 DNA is TGTGCCAGCAGCCAAGAGACCACGAGCTCCTACAATGAGCAGTTCTTC.

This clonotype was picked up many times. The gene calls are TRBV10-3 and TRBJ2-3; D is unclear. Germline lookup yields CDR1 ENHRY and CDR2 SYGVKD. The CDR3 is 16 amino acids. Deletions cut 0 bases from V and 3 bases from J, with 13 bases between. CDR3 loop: CAISESASYGTDTQYF. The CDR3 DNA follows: TGTGCCATCAGTGAGTCGGCTAGTTACGGGACAGATACGCAGTATTTT.

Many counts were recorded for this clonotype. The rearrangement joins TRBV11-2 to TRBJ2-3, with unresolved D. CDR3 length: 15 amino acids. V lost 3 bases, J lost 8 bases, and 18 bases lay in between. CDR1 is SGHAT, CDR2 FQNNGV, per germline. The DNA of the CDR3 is TGTGCCAGCAGCTTCGACCGTGGCCAATCCCTTACGCAGTATTTT. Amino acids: CASSFDRGQSLTQYF.

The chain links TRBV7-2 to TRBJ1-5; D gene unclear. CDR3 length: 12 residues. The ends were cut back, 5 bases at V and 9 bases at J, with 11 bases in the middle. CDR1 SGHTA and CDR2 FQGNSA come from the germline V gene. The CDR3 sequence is CASSSNLSPQHF. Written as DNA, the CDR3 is TGTGCCAGCAGCAGTAACCTCTCGCCCCAGCATTTT.